A single sample gave rise to the 27 T cell receptor beta chains below, sequenced in a study of technical replicates of blood from a few donors. Assay used: immunoSEQ multiplex PCR; TCRdb lists only in-frame clones, some missing. This repertoire shows around 80,000 clones, 93% found once; its top ten account for 0.2% to 0.25%. The sequenced sample was T cells isolated from PBMCs. The receptors derive from a human donor in good health.

This clone was seen a handful of times. J is TRBJ1-6 and V is TRBV7-8; D may be TRBD1 (5 bases). The ends were cut back, 2 bases at V and 6 bases at J, with 14 bases in the middle. This CDR3 is 16 amino acids long. Germline CDR1 and CDR2: SGHVS and FQNEAQ. This CDR3 is CASSLMGEDSNSPLHF. Here the CDR3 DNA reads TGTGCCAGCAGCTTAATGGGGGAGGACTCTAATTCACCCCTCCACTTT.

V usage is TRBV13 and J usage is TRBJ1-2; TRBD1 matches at 8 bases. V lost 2 bases and J lost 2; bases outside the gene matches: 1. This CDR3 spans 14 amino acids. Germline CDR1 is PRHDT and CDR2 is FYEKMQ (reference sequence). CDR3 loop: CASSLWTGNYGYTF. The CDR3 DNA reads TGTGCCAGCAGCTTATGGACAGGGAACTATGGCTACACCTTC.

The chain recombines TRBV5-1 with TRBJ2-3; the match to TRBD1 covers 11 bases. V was pared by 3 bases and J by 4 bases, with 7 bases of the junction left unmatched. The CDR3 contains 16 residues. The V gene's germline CDR1 is SGHRS and CDR2 YFSETQ. The CDR3 reads CASSSYGQGASDTQYF. The CDR3 DNA follows: TGCGCCAGCAGCTCTTACGGACAGGGGGCCTCAGATACGCAGTATTTT.

The chain uses TRBV18 and TRBJ2-1; 7 positions agree with TRBD1. The germline CDR1 and CDR2 sequences are KGHSH and LQKENI. The length of the CDR3 is 16 residues. The trim removed 0 bases at V and 5 bases at J, leaving 7 bases unmatched. The chain's CDR3 is CASSPPGGARDNEQFF. The CDR3 DNA sequence: TGTGCCAGCTCACCACCAGGGGGCGCCCGGGACAATGAGCAGTTCTTC.

V gene TRBV28 combines with J gene TRBJ1-5, with TRBD1 matching over 9 bases. There are 19 residues in the CDR3. Trimming removed 3 bases from V and 4 bases from J; junction bases left unmatched: 16. CDR1 is MDHEN, CDR2 SYDVKM, per germline. The CDR3 nucleotides read TGTGCCAGCAGTTTCACTAATGGGGACAGGGCCTTAGGGAATCAGCCCCAGCATTTT. This codes for CASSFTNGDRALGNQPQHF.

V is TRBV30 and J is TRBJ2-1; D may be TRBD2 (7 bases). Trimming left V 2 bases short and J 3 bases short, with 20 bases between. Germline V gene lookup returns CDR1 GTSNPN and CDR2 SVGIG (reference sequence). The CDR3 extends over 17 amino acids. The CDR3 sequence: CAWSLRGWRGLYNEQFF. The DNA for the CDR3 is TGTGCCTGGAGTCTCCGGGGCTGGCGGGGGCTCTACAATGAGCAGTTCTTC.

The chain links TRBV5-1 to TRBJ2-1; 8 bases match TRBD2. V lost 0 bases and J lost 5; bases outside the gene matches: 4. The CDR3 has 15 residues. Germline V gene lookup returns CDR1 SGHRS and CDR2 YFSETQ. As DNA, the CDR3 is TGCGCCAGCAGCTTGGCTAGCGGGCTGGACAATGAGCAGTTCTTC. Its protein is CASSLASGLDNEQFF.

The gene calls are TRBV30 and TRBJ2-6; 7 bases are a match to TRBD1. The CDR3 sequence is 17 residues long. V dropped 8 bases and J dropped 0; count of bases not matched to a gene: 13. Germline V CDR1 and CDR2: GTSNPN, SVGIG (reference sequence). The chain's CDR3 is CAGPTGIFSSGANVLTF. Here the CDR3 DNA reads TGTGCCGGCCCGACAGGGATTTTTTCCTCTGGGGCCAACGTCCTGACTTTC.

The genes are TRBV15 and TRBJ1-4, with 9 bases that match TRBD1. Germline V gives CDR1 LNHNV, CDR2 YYDKDF (reference sequence). The CDR3 spans 16 residues. V lost 3 bases, J lost 8 bases, and 10 bases stayed unmatched. Here the CDR3 reads CATSRDRGRRSEKLFF. The CDR3, as DNA: TGTGCCACCAGCAGGGACAGGGGACGTAGATCAGAAAAACTGTTTTTT.

CDR3 loop: CASTSVSSPTF. The CDR3 region has the DNA TGTGCCAGCACCTCAGTATCTTCCCCCACCTTC. The chain joins TRBV28 to TRBJ1-2; D gene ambiguous. Trimming stripped 7 bases from V and 13 bases from J, with 16 bases between. The CDR3 has 11 amino acids. Germline-derived CDR1 and CDR2 are MDHEN and SYDVKM.

V is TRBV7-2 and J is TRBJ2-7, with D possibly TRBD1 on 5 matching bases. The length of the CDR3 is 13 residues. Trimming removed 2 bases from V and 2 bases from J, with 7 bases in between. Germline values: CDR1 SGHTA, CDR2 FQGNSA. CDR3 DNA: TGTGCCAGCAGCTTATCAGGGCCCTACGAGCAGTACTTC. Its translation: CASSLSGPYEQYF.

This chain uses TRBV10-2 with TRBJ1-1; D unresolved. This CDR3 has 14 amino acids. Trimming cost V 2 bases and J 8 bases, with 15 bases left between them. Germline V lookup: CDR1 WSHSY, CDR2 SAAADI. The CDR3 loop reads CASSEPSLEREAFF. The CDR3 coding sequence is TGCGCCAGCAGTGAGCCGTCGTTAGAGAGGGAAGCTTTCTTT.

This chain connects TRBV6-5 to TRBJ2-3; D gene ambiguous. V was shortened by 5 bases and J by 5 bases, with 11 bases between the two germline ends. Germline values: CDR1 MNHEY, CDR2 SVGAGI. This CDR3 region has 13 residues. The CDR3 DNA sequence: TGTGCCAGCAGTCGATCTTCACTAGATACGCAGTATTTT. Translation gives CASSRSSLDTQYF.

V and J are TRBV21-1 and TRBJ1-3; TRBD1 reflects the table's D call only, with no check against the DNA. TRBV21-1 is annotated as a pseudogene. CDR3 length equals 19 residues. CDR3 nucleotides: TGTGCCAGACCACTGGGGGACAGGGAGAACGGCTCTTCTGGAAACACCATATATTTT. Its translation: CARPLGDRENGSSGNTIYF.

The rearrangement links TRBV4-1 to TRBJ2-5; 8 nucleotides line up with TRBD1. The V segment lost 2 bases and the J segment 5 bases; nucleotides outside the gene matches: 4. Germline assignment: CDR1 MGHRA and CDR2 YSYEKL. The CDR3 has 14 residues. CDR3: CASSQPGQGETQYF. CDR3 sequence (DNA): TGCGCCAGCAGCCAACCCGGACAGGGTGAGACCCAGTACTTC.

The chain carries TRBV5-1 and TRBJ2-7; TRBD2 aligns across 10 bases. Germline CDR1 reads SGHRS; CDR2 reads YFSETQ. CDR3 length equals 16 residues. The trim removed 0 bases at V and 0 bases at J, leaving 3 bases unmatched. CDR3 sequence reads: CASSLGLAGLSYEQYF. CDR3 bases: TGCGCCAGCAGCTTGGGACTAGCGGGTCTCTCCTACGAGCAGTACTTC. The variable domain in full, with the rest retrieved from reference TRBV5-1 and TRBJ2-7, is KAGVTQTPRYLIKTRGQQVTLSCSPISGHRSVSWYQQTPGQGLQFLFEYFSETQRNKGNFPGRFSGRQFSNSRSEMNVSTLELGDSALYLCASSLGLAGLSYEQYFGPGTRLTVT.

The V and J genes are TRBV7-3 and TRBJ2-2; TRBD1 agrees at 7 bases. The CDR3 contains 15 residues. Germline-derived CDR1 and CDR2 are SGHTA and FQGTGA. After removal of 5 bases from V and 7 bases from J, the junction contained 10 bases not matched to a gene. CDR3 in DNA: TGTGCCAGCAGCGCAAAACAGGGGCGCGACGGGGAGCTGTTTTTT. Protein product: CASSAKQGRDGELFF.

The J gene is TRBJ1-2, the V gene TRBV28; weak D call: TRBD1 (5 bases). V lost 8 bases and J lost 7, with 26 bases in between. Per germline, CDR1 MDHEN and CDR2 SYDVKM. This CDR3 region has 16 residues. The CDR3 region is CASSSTSPGGLSGYTF. The DNA of the CDR3 is TGTGCCAGCTCTTCAACCTCCCCCGGGGGTTTAAGTGGCTACACCTTC.

With regard to this clone: A read error may account for a junction end that differs from germline. V gene TRBV7-9 combines with J gene TRBJ2-1, with 7 bases matching TRBD1. Per germline, CDR1 SEHNR and CDR2 FQNEAQ (reference sequence). This CDR3 has 12 amino acids. The CDR3 is CASSPQGQKSVF. The CDR3 coding sequence is TGTGCCAGCAGCCCCCAGGGACAGAAATCGGTCTTC.

This sequence joins TRBV7-2 and TRBJ1-2, with TRBD1 matching over 10 bases. V was pared by 4 bases and J by 8 bases, with 10 bases of the junction left unmatched. The germline V gene has CDR1 SGHTA and CDR2 FQGNSA. The CDR3 runs 15 residues. The CDR3 here is CASSSPDRGVRGYTF. CDR3 coding DNA: TGTGCCAGCAGCTCCCCGGACAGGGGGGTTCGGGGCTACACCTTC.

The rearrangement links TRBV6-5 to TRBJ2-1, with D maybe TRBD2 (5 bases). This CDR3 contains 14 residues. V was clipped by 7 bases and J by 15 bases, with 25 bases between them. The germline V gene encodes CDR1 MNHEY and CDR2 SVGAGI. In nucleotides, the CDR3 is TGTGCCAGCACCCTAGCTTATAATAGGGAGTTGTGGTTCTTC. Protein product: CASTLAYNRELWFF.

This chain links TRBV30 with TRBJ1-4, with D uncertain. The CDR3 has 13 amino acids. V was shortened by 0 bases and J by 8 bases, with 10 bases between the two germline ends. Germline loops: CDR1 GTSNPN, CDR2 SVGIG (reference sequence). The CDR3 DNA reads TGTGCCTGGAGTGTAAGCGGGTCAGAAAAACTGTTTTTT. It yields the protein CAWSVSGSEKLFF.

The chain combines TRBV5-8 with TRBJ1-2; D is unresolved. Germline V lookup: CDR1 SGHTS, CDR2 YDEGEE. Trimming shortened V by 7 bases and J by 4 bases, and 8 bases separated the two germline ends. The CDR3 runs to 11 residues. CDR3 region: CASPEGYGYTF. CDR3 in DNA: TGTGCCAGCCCGGAGGGCTATGGCTACACCTTC.

The genes are TRBV6-1 and TRBJ2-7; D possibly corresponds to TRBD2 (6 bases). The germline V and J ends were trimmed by 6 bases and 5 bases, with 20 bases remaining between them. Germline CDR1 and CDR2: MNHNS and SASEGT. This CDR3 spans 15 amino acids. The CDR3 protein is CASREGAGRIHEQYF. The CDR3 DNA is TGTGCCAGCAGGGAGGGTGCTGGCAGGATCCACGAGCAGTACTTC.

The genes are TRBV18 and TRBJ1-3, with 7 bases that match TRBD1. V was pared by 1 base and J by 0 bases, with 6 bases of the junction left unmatched. Germline CDR1 reads KGHSH; CDR2 reads LQKENI. The CDR3 length is 17 residues. The CDR3 DNA reads TGTGCCAGCTCACCACAACAGGGGCCGAACTCTGGAAACACCATATATTTT. The encoded protein is CASSPQQGPNSGNTIYF.

CDR3 sequence (DNA): TGTGCCAGCGGGGGGGACTTTACCTACGAGCAGTACTTC. Translation gives CASGGDFTYEQYF. V usage is TRBV27 and J usage is TRBJ2-7; 7 bases line up with TRBD2. The length of the CDR3 is 13 residues. Germline CDR1 reads MNHEY; CDR2 reads SMNVEV (reference sequence). The junction had 6 bases not matched to a gene; V was cut back by 8 bases and J by 2 bases.

This clone came up once. The chain recombines TRBV4-2 with TRBJ2-7; TRBD2 agrees at 8 bases. The germline V gene has CDR1 LGHNA and CDR2 YNFKEQ. This CDR3 is built from 14 residues. Trimming cost V 4 bases and J 2 bases; bases outside gene matches: 4. Here the CDR3 DNA reads TGTGCCAGCAGCCCTCGGGGGGGGGCCTACGAGCAGTACTTC. Protein product: CASSPRGGAYEQYF.